This T cell receptor beta chain was identified during a study of shared clonotypes between healthy human individuals. Study findings and constraints: Donor clonotype sharing was expected to depend on sequencing depth. Estimated richness values were generally larger in naive subsets than in memory subsets.

Genomic DNA belonging to each subset was distributed in equal measure over several immunoSEQ plates. Sequenced by immunoSEQ multiplex PCR; TCRdb stores in-frame clones only, minus some. Counted here are under 2.5 million clones, around 90% occurring once; the ten biggest clones make up 0.3% to 0.4%. Caucasian adults residing in Nashville, Tennessee made up all the donors. The table lists this clone with a count of one. What it binds is not known. The CDR3 contains 10 residues. In germline, CDR1 is MNHEY, CDR2 SVGAGI. The sample comprised naive CD4+ T cells from PBMCs. Specified subset: CD45RA+ positively selected. This clonotype was sampled from a man aged 18 to 29 in good health. Some clones in this sample may be carry-over from other donors' samples. The chain is built from TRBV6-5 and TRBJ2-5; D is uncertain. The J call may be mistaken, given a closer DNA end match to TRBJ2-7. CDR3 residues: CASVQTEQYF. The DNA for the CDR3 is TGTGCCAGCGTGCAAACCGAGCAGTACTTC.